The T cell receptor (beta chain) under discussion was sequenced for a study of blood T cell repertoires in COVID-19. Study-level information: Italy, Spain and the United States were the sources of the convalescent and acute COVID-19 samples. Nucleic acid was either cDNA or gDNA, and it came from T cells, B-cell-depleted T cells, or PBMCs.

Adults between about 18 and 95 years of age took part from fewer than 30 US areas. The study assigned cohorts using participant-reported clinical history. The V segment lost 10 bases and the J segment 5 bases; nucleotides outside the gene matches: 22. CDR3 length equals 17 residues. The protocol was immunoSEQ multiplex PCR, while the TCRdb copy is restricted to in-frame clones and leaves out a portion. The sample gives hundreds of thousands of clones, 85% to 90% of which show up once; about 1.7% is in the top ten. The chain employs TRBV23-1 and TRBJ1-1; the match to TRBD1 covers 7 bases. TRBV23-1 is flagged as an ORF with uncertain function. The clonotype comes from a woman aged 18-35 years with acute COVID-19. The sequencing input was PBMCs or T cells enriched from blood (not recorded which). The CDR3 sequence is CANPPGTGDPVRTEAFF. CDR3 coding DNA: TGCGCCAACCCCCCGGGAACAGGGGACCCTGTCAGGACTGAAGCTTTCTTT.